The entry that follows covers one TCR beta chain sequence. Other DNA sequences in this specimen translate into the identical CDR3. How the authors handled the data: Amplification with reference gene primers provided the estimates of nucleated cell counts. Assay used: immunoSEQ multiplex PCR; TCRdb lists only in-frame clones, some missing. V, J and clone size reflect that table, while D and trimming were determined from the DNA. The sample includes about 160,000 clones, about four fifths of them seen just once. This sample stems from a study of blood T cell repertoires in COVID-19. CDR3 size: 15 residues. Germline CDR1 and CDR2: SGHTA and FQGNSA. V gave up 0 bases and J gave up 2 bases, with 10 bases separating them.

The chain recombines TRBV7-2 with TRBJ2-5; possibly TRBD2 for D (7 bases). Input material: peripheral blood. The sequence derives from a woman between 55 and 75 years old with COVID-19, enrolled during active disease. CDR3 residues: CASSLAGGAQETQYF. CDR3 nucleotide sequence: TGTGCCAGCAGCTTAGCGGGGGGGGCTCAAGAGACCCAGTACTTC.